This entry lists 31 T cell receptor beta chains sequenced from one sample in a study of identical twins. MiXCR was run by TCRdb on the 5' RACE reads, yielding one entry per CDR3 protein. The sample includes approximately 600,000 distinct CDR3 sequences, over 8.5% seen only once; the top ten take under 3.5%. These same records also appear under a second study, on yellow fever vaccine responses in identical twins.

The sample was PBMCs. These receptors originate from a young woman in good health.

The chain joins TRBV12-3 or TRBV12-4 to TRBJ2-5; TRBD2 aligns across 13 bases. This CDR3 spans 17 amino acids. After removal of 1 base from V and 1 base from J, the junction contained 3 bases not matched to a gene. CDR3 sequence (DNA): TGTGCCAGCAGTTTAGGGACTAGCGGGAGACTCCAAGAGACCCAGTACTTC. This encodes CASSLGTSGRLQETQYF.

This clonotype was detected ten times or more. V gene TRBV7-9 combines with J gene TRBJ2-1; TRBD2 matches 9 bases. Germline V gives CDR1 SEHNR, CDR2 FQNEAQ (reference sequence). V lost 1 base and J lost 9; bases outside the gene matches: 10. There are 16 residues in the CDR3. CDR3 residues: CASSLGGGGASAEQFF. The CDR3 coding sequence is TGTGCCAGCAGCTTAGGGGGCGGGGGGGCTTCCGCTGAGCAGTTCTTC.

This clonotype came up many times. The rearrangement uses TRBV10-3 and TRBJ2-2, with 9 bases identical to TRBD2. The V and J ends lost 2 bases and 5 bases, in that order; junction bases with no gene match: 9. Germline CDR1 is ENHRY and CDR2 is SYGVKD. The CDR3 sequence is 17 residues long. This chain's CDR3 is CAISEALAGITTGELFF. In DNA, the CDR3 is TGTGCCATCAGTGAGGCGCTAGCGGGGATTACGACCGGGGAGCTGTTTTTT.

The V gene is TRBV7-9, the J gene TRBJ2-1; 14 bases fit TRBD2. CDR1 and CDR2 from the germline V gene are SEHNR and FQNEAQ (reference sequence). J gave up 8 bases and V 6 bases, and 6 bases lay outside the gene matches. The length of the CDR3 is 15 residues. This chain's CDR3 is CASSRTSGGRYEQFF. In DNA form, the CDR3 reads TGTGCCAGCAGTCGGACTAGCGGGGGGAGATATGAGCAGTTCTTC.

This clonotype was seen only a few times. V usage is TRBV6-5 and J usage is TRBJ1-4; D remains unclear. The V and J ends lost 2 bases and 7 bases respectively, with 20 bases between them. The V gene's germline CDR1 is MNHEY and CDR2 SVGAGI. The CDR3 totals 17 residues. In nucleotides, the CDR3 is TGTGCCAGCAGTTACAAAGCGGCGTTTGAGTGGGGTGAAAAACTGTTTTTT. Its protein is CASSYKAAFEWGEKLFF.

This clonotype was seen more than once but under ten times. As DNA, the CDR3 is TGCAGCGTTGGGCCCCCTTGGAAATCAGATACGCAGTATTTT. This codes for CSVGPPWKSDTQYF. The chain employs TRBV29-1 and TRBJ2-3, with D uncertain. The V and J ends lost 4 bases and 4 bases respectively, with 15 bases between them. This CDR3 spans 14 amino acids. Germline lookup yields CDR1 SQVTM and CDR2 ANQGSEA.

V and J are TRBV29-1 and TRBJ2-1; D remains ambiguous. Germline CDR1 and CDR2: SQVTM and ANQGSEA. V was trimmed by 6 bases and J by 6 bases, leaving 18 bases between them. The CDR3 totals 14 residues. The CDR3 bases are TGCAGCGTCATCTATGTGGGATTAAGCAATGAGCAGTTCTTC. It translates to CSVIYVGLSNEQFF.

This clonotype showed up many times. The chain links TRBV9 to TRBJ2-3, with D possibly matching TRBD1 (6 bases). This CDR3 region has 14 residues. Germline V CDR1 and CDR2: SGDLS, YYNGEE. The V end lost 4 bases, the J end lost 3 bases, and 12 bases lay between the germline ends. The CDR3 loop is CASSREGQTDTQYF. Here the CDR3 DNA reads TGTGCCAGCAGCAGAGAGGGACAAACAGATACGCAGTATTTT.

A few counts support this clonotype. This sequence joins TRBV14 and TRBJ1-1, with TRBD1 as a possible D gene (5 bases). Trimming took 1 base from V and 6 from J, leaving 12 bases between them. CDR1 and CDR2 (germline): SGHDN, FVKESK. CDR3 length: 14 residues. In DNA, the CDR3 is TGTGCCAGCAGCCAAGCATTATGGGGGGCTGAAGCTTTCTTT. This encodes CASSQALWGAEAFF.

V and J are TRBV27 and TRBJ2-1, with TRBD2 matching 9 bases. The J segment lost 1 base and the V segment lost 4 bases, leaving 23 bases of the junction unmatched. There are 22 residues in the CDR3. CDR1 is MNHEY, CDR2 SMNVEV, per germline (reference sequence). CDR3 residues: CASSSPITPTSGLTNSYNEQFF. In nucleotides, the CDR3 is TGTGCCAGCAGTTCGCCCATCACCCCGACTAGCGGTCTCACCAATTCCTACAATGAGCAGTTCTTC.

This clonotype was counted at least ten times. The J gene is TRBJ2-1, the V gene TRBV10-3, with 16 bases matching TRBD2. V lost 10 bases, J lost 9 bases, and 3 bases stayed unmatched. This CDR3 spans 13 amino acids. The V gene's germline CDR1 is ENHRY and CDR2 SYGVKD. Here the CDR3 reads CATGTSGGVEQFF. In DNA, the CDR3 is TGTGCCACCGGGACTAGCGGGGGGGTTGAGCAGTTCTTC.

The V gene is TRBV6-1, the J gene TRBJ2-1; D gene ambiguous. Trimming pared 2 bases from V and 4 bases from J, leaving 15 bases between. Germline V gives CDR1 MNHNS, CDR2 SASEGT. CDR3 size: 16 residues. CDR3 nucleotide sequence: TGTGCCAGCAGTGAAATCAGACTCCTTTTTTACAATGAGCAGTTCTTC. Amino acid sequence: CASSEIRLLFYNEQFF.

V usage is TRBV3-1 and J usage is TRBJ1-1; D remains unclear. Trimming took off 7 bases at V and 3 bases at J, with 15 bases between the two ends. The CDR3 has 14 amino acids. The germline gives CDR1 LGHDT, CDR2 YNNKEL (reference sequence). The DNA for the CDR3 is TGTGCCAGCAAAGAAAGTAAACGGCACACTGAAGCTTTCTTT. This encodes CASKESKRHTEAFF. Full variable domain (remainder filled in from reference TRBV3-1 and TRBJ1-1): DTAVSQTPKYLVTQMGNDKSIKCEQNLGHDTMYWYKQDSKKFLKIMFSYNNKELIINETVPNRFSPKSPDKAHLNLHINSLELGDSAVYFCASKESKRHTEAFFGQGTRLTVV.

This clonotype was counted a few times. CDR3 nucleotides: TGTGCCAGCAGCCGAGACAGTGCCACCGGGGAGCTGTTTTTT. Translating gives CASSRDSATGELFF. The chain recombines TRBV7-6 with TRBJ2-2; perhaps TRBD1 as D (5 bases). The CDR3 totals 14 residues. The germline V gene encodes CDR1 SGHVS and CDR2 FNYEAQ. Trimming left V 5 bases short and J 4 bases short, with 11 bases between.

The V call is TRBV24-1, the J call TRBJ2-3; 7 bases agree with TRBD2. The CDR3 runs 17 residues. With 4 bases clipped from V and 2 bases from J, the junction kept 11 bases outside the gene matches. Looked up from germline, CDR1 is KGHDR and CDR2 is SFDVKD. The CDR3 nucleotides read TGTGCCACCAGTGAATTTCCCCGCGGGAGTATCACAGATACGCAGTATTTT. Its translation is CATSEFPRGSITDTQYF.

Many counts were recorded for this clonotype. CDR3 bases: TGTGCCAGCACCAAAGGGACAGCCTCGAACACCGGGGAGCTGTTTTTT. This translates into CASTKGTASNTGELFF. The rearrangement uses TRBV12-3 or TRBV12-4 and TRBJ2-2, with 7 nucleotides matching TRBD1. The CDR3 is made up of 16 amino acids. After removal of 7 bases from V and 0 bases from J, the junction contained 8 bases not matched to a gene.

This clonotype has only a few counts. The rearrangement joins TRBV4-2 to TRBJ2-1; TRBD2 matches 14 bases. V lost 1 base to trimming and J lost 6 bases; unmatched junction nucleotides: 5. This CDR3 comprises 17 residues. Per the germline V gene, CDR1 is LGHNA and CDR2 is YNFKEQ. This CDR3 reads CASSQAETSGGANEQFF. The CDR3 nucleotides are TGTGCCAGCAGCCAAGCCGAGACTAGCGGGGGGGCCAATGAGCAGTTCTTC.

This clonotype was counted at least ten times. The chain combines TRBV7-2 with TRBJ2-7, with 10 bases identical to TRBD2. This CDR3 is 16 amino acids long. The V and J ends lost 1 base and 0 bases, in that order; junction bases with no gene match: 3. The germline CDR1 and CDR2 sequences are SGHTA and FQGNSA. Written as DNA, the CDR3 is TGTGCCAGCAGCTTAGGACCTAGCGGGAGCTCCTACGAGCAGTACTTC. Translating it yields CASSLGPSGSSYEQYF.

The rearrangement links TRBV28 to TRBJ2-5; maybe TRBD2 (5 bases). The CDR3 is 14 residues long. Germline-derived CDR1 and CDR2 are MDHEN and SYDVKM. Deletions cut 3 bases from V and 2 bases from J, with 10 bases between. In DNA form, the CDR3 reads TGTGCCAGCAGTTTCGAGGGCCGTCAAGAGACCCAGTACTTC. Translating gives CASSFEGRQETQYF.

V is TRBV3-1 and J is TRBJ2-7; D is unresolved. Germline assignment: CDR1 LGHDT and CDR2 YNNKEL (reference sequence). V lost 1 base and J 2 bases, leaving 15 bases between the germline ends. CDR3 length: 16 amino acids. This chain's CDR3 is CASSQALPAWTYEQYF. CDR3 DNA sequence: TGTGCCAGCAGCCAAGCTCTACCGGCTTGGACCTACGAGCAGTACTTC.

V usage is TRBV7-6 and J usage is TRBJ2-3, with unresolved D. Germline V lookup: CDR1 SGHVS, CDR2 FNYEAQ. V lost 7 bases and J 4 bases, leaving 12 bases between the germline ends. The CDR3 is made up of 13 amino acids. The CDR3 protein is CASTYMPADTQYF. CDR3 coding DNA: TGTGCCAGCACCTATATGCCAGCAGATACGCAGTATTTT.

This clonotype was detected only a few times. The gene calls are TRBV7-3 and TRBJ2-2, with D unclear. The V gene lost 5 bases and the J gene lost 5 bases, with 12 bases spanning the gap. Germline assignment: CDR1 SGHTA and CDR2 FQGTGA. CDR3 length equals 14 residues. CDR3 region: CASSERIGTGELFF. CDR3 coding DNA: TGTGCCAGCAGCGAAAGGATTGGTACCGGGGAGCTGTTTTTT.

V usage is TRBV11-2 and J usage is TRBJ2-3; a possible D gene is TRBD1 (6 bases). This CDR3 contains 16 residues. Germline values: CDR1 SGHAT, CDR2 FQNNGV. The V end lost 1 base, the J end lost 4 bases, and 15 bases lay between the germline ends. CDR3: CASSLGQDSMADTQYF. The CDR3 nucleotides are TGTGCCAGCAGCTTAGGCCAGGACAGCATGGCAGATACGCAGTATTTT.

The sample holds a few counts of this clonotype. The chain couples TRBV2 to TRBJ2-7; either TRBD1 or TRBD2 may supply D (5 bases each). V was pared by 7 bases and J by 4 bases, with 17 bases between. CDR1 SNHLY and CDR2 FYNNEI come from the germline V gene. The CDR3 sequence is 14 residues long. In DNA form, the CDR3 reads TGTGCCAGCAACTACTTCGGGACGGTTTACGAGCAGTACTTC. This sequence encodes CASNYFGTVYEQYF.

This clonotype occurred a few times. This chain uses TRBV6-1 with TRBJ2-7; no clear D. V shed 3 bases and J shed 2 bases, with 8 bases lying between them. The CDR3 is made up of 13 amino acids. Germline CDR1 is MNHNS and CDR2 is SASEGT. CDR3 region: CASSDETPYEQYF. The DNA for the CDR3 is TGTGCCAGCAGTGACGAGACGCCCTACGAGCAGTACTTC.

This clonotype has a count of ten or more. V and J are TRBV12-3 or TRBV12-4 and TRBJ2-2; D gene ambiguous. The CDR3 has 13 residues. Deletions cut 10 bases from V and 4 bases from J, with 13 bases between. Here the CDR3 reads CAILIDGTGELFF. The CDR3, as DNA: TGTGCCATCCTCATAGATGGCACCGGGGAGCTGTTTTTT.

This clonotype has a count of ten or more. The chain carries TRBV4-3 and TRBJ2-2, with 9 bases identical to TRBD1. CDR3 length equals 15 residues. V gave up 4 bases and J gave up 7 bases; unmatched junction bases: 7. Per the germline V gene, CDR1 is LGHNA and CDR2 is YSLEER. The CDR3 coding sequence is TGCGCCAGCAGCCCTACAGGGGGCCTTGGCGGGGAGCTGTTTTTT. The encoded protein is CASSPTGGLGGELFF.

CDR3 sequence: CASSPTTGGKTSGGSNEQFF. The CDR3 coding sequence is TGTGCCAGCAGTCCCACGACAGGGGGGAAGACTAGCGGGGGGTCCAATGAGCAGTTCTTC. The gene calls are TRBV6-2 or TRBV6-3 and TRBJ2-1; 13 bases match TRBD2. In germline, CDR1 is MNHEY, CDR2 SVGEGT. J was trimmed by 6 bases and V by 5 bases; bases with no gene match: 19. This CDR3 contains 20 residues.

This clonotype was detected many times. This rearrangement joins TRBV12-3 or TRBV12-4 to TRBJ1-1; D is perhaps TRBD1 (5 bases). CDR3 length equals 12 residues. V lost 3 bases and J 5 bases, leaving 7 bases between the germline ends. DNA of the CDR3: TGTGCCAGCAGTTTTGGGGGTACTGAAGCTTTCTTT. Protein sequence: CASSFGGTEAFF.

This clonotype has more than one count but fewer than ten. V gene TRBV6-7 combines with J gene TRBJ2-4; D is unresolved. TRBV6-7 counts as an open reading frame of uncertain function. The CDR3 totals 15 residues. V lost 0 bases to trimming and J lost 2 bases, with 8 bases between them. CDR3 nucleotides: TGTGCCAGCAGTTACTCGCGGTTAACCAAAAACATTCAGTACTTC. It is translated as CASSYSRLTKNIQYF.

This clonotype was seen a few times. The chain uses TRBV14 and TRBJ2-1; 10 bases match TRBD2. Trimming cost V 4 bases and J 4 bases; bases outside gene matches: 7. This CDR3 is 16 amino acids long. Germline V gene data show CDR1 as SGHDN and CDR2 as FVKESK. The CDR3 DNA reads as TGTGCCAGCAGCCCCTTAGCGGGAGGATTTTACAATGAGCAGTTCTTC. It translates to CASSPLAGGFYNEQFF.